This T cell receptor beta chain was recovered during a study of CD8+ T cells in alopecia areata. General observations from the study: Normal scalp showed lower clonality than lesional scalp, especially alopecia totalis/universalis. Researchers reported that TCR sharing among patients proved less clear than in mice, possibly HLA-linked.

Treatment noted: oral pan-JAK inhibitor, 5-10 mg twice daily. Comment on this clone: Its antigen is as yet unknown.

This CDR3 comprises 14 residues. V was pared by 6 bases and J by 6 bases, with 9 bases of the junction left unmatched. The V gene's germline CDR1 is MNHEY and CDR2 SVGAGI. Reverse transcription of extracted RNA yielded cDNA, which provided the sequencing template. Produced via immunoSEQ multiplex PCR; TCRdb's table is partial and in-frame only. Among roughly 200,000 clones listed, around two fifths were seen once. The TCR comes from a human donor with alopecia areata. The genes are TRBV6-5 and TRBJ2-7, with TRBD2 matching 9 bases. Sequenced material: CD4+ T cells sorted from blood, taken at roughly week 30, from a patient treated with tofacitinib. CDR3 loop: CASSWGTSHFEQYF. The CDR3 nucleotides are TGTGCCAGCAGCTGGGGGACTAGCCATTTCGAGCAGTACTTC.